Detailed here is one T cell receptor beta chain. What it binds is not known. This sample was taken from a study of CD8+CD57+ T cells in acquired aplastic anemia. Background on the study: Roughly 3 ug was the average amount of DNA from sorted CD4+ and CD8+ cells.

Genomic DNA acted as the template from which TCR beta VDJ combination and CDR3 sequence profiling were carried out. Each CDR3 protein is one row after TCRdb ran MiXCR on the reads. Among 200,000 or so distinct CDR3 sequences listed, 50% to 70% were seen once. Germline values: CDR1 SQVTM, CDR2 ANQGSEA. The CDR3 has 15 amino acids. With V trimmed by 2 bases and J by 5 bases, 6 bases remained unmatched. General observations from the study: Overlap between patients and controls comprised roughly 28 CD8+ CDR3 sequences. Patients did not significantly differ from controls in CD8+ Simpson's diversity.

It was patients with CD8+CD57+ cell expansion by flow cytometry who were chosen for sequencing. The V gene is TRBV29-1, the J gene TRBJ2-5; 12 nucleotides align to TRBD2. Source material: sorted CD4+, CD8+, or CD8+CD57+ T cells (not recorded which) from PBMCs. This clonotype was obtained from a human donor with aplastic anemia. The CDR3, as DNA: TGCAGCGTTGAATACCCGGGACTAGCGGGTGAGACCCAGTACTTC. This translates into CSVEYPGLAGETQYF.